The rows below give T cell receptor beta chains drawn from one sample of a study of T cell responses to AZD1222 COVID-19 vaccine. Produced via immunoSEQ multiplex PCR; TCRdb's table is partial and in-frame only. There are about 84,000 clones in the sample; 70% to 90% occur only once, and around 9.3% lies in the top ten. Sequences were derived from peripheral blood, sampled 28 days after the second AZD1222 dose. These receptors originate from an adult who received the AZD1222 COVID-19 vaccine. Each CDR3 is given with its conserved first and last residue.

CDR3	V	J
CSVALGQGIGNTEAFF	TRBV29-1	TRBJ1-1
CASSLSLNSGNTIYF	TRBV28	TRBJ1-3
CASSFVLAGVYNEQFF	TRBV5-1	TRBJ2-1
CASTQATSYNEQFF	TRBV5-5	TRBJ2-1
CASSLEGTSGLKTQYF	TRBV5-1	TRBJ2-5
CASSLTGVSGNTIYF	TRBV28	TRBJ1-3
CASSLSQGDQPQHF	TRBV28	TRBJ1-5
CASSEGTGIHSPLHF	TRBV2	TRBJ1-6
CATIKSHNTEAFF	TRBV28	TRBJ1-1
CATSALYTGELFF	TRBV24-1	TRBJ2-2
CASNEATNEKLFF	TRBV19	TRBJ1-4
CASSQNRASIYF	TRBV11-2	TRBJ1-3
CASSQVGAREIFDEKLFF	TRBV4-1	TRBJ1-4
CASSQEGTGLEKLFF	TRBV3-1/TRBV3-2	TRBJ1-4
CASRFGGKLFF	TRBV28	TRBJ1-4
CASSLTGQGAGETQYF	TRBV7-9	TRBJ2-5
CATSGGGDQETQYF	TRBV15	TRBJ2-5
CASSYSGGGTEAFF	TRBV6-5	TRBJ1-1
CALVAGTGSTDTQYF	TRBV30	TRBJ2-3
CASSISGGATDTQYF	TRBV6-5	TRBJ2-3
CASSSTGGRPYEQYF	TRBV5-4	TRBJ2-7
CASSPDGNYGYTF	TRBV27	TRBJ1-2
CASSQDGASGADTQYF	TRBV4-2	TRBJ2-3
CASTFDRVQPQHF	TRBV12-3/TRBV12-4	TRBJ1-5
CASSLRQGELDTQYF	TRBV11-3	TRBJ2-3
CASRYGTTYEQYF	TRBV12-3/TRBV12-4	TRBJ2-7
CASSYGRGRVSNVLTF	TRBV6-5	TRBJ2-6
CASSFWRYEQYF	TRBV12-3/TRBV12-4	TRBJ2-7
CASSTTGQSPLHF	TRBV12-3/TRBV12-4	TRBJ1-6
CASSHSGVNTGELFF	TRBV11-2	TRBJ2-2
CASSSSGGEQYF	TRBV27	TRBJ2-7
CASRLRTGLNQPQHF	TRBV6-5	TRBJ1-5
CASSPSTSGLSTDTQYF	TRBV18	TRBJ2-3
CSASPGAWDNQPQHF	TRBV20-1	TRBJ1-5
CASSVTVNTEAFF	TRBV9	TRBJ1-1
CASSMRTRAPAIYF	TRBV19	TRBJ1-3
CASSLGQRIYGYTF	TRBV7-2	TRBJ1-2
CASTLAGQETQYF	TRBV6-5	TRBJ2-5
CASSLALGTGYTGELFF	TRBV5-1	TRBJ2-2
CASCDLGDRSYGYTF	TRBV5-6	TRBJ1-2
CASSFGTHATYEQYF	TRBV11-2	TRBJ2-7
CASSLLEATQYF	TRBV28	TRBJ2-5
CASSLNSRGNTEAFF	TRBV4-2	TRBJ1-1
CASSRRTGTHNQETQYF	TRBV14	TRBJ2-5
CASSLSGGETQYF	TRBV7-2	TRBJ2-5
CASRQGKYATNEKLFF	TRBV28	TRBJ1-4
CASSFGQGADGYTF	TRBV5-1	TRBJ1-2
CSAEGGSDTEAFF	TRBV29-1	TRBJ1-1
CAISGGSYNEQFF	TRBV10-3	TRBJ2-1
CASSFSYSGPGELFF	TRBV11-1	TRBJ2-2
CASSLGQGVGETQYF	TRBV11-3	TRBJ2-5
CASAKGGRSNQPQHF	TRBV11-2	TRBJ1-5
CASSGGQGSAGELFF	TRBV2	TRBJ2-2
CASSHRRTGELFF	TRBV7-9	TRBJ2-2